One and the same sample provided the 22 T cell receptor beta chains below, sequenced in a study of post-analysis software for immune sequencing data (dated by TCRdb to 2013 to 2016). Results and caveats for the whole study, not just this receptor: Four to six TRBV segments, including TRBV5-6, TRBV5-1 and TRBV20-1, were significantly more frequent in patients than controls.

The library was prepared using PCR. The instrument was an Illumina HiSeq 2500. To reduce PCR and sequencing biases, unique molecular identifiers were incorporated into the TCR beta cDNA libraries. TCRdb redid the processing of the public reads, applying fastp at Q25 and MiXCR, and retained in-frame beta chains. Under each unique CDR3 protein, matching rows form one entry showing the most common genes and DNA. The sample yields hundreds of thousands of distinct CDR3 sequences; about 32% were counted once. The leading ten clones occupy around 0.56% of the sample. These TCRs' antigens remain unknown. Material for sequencing was blood. The receptors here all came from a girl between 5 and 17 years old with multiple sclerosis.

This chain joins TRBV29-1 and TRBJ1-2; 9 nucleotides line up with TRBD1. The V gene end was trimmed by 3 bases and the J gene end by 7 bases; junction bases not matched to a gene: 9. The CDR3 contains 14 residues. Germline V gives CDR1 SQVTM, CDR2 ANQGSEA. The CDR3 region has the DNA TGCAGCGTTGAGTTTAACAGGGGGCAGAGTGGCTACACCTTC. This sequence encodes CSVEFNRGQSGYTF. The variable domain in full, completed from reference TRBV29-1 and TRBJ1-2, reads SAVISQKPSRDICQRGTSLTIQCQVDSQVTMMFWYRQQPGQSLTLIATANQGSEATYESGFVIDKFPISRPNLTFSTLTVSNMSPEDSSIYLCSVEFNRGQSGYTFGSGTRLTVV.

The chain has TRBV20-1 and TRBJ1-1; perhaps TRBD1 as D (5 bases). The CDR3 contains 13 residues. The V gene lost 4 bases and the J gene lost 0 bases, with 9 bases spanning the gap. Germline V gene sequence: CDR1 DFQATT, CDR2 SNEGSKA (reference sequence). DNA of the CDR3: TGCAGTGCTATTAGGGGCATGAACACTGAAGCTTTCTTT. Encoded protein: CSAIRGMNTEAFF.

CDR3 DNA sequence: TGTGCCAGCAGTGCCGCCGGGGGGAGAACTAGCACAGATACGCAGTATTTT. It specifies CASSAAGGRTSTDTQYF. The gene calls are TRBV6-1 and TRBJ2-3; 7 bases match TRBD2. Germline CDR1 reads MNHNS; CDR2 reads SASEGT. V lost 4 bases, J lost 0 bases, and 10 bases stayed unmatched. The CDR3 is 17 amino acids.

This clonotype occurred a few times. The rearrangement uses TRBV15 and TRBJ2-4, with 8 positions matching TRBD1. The CDR3 is made up of 16 amino acids. The J segment lost 6 bases and the V segment lost 8 bases, leaving 15 bases of the junction unmatched. Germline V CDR1 and CDR2: LNHNV, YYDKDF (reference sequence). The CDR3 here is CATSRPGGDSRNIQYF. DNA of the CDR3: TGTGCCACCTCCCGGCCAGGGGGCGATTCCCGAAACATTCAGTACTTC.

This clonotype was detected a few times. The genes are TRBV6-4 and TRBJ1-1; 7 bases match TRBD1. The CDR3 is 14 residues long. Germline trimming cut 4 bases from V and 0 bases from J; bases unmatched to any gene: 2. The germline gives CDR1 MRHNA, CDR2 SNTAGT. The CDR3: CASSADRMNTEAFF. In DNA form, the CDR3 reads TGTGCCAGCAGTGCGGACAGGATGAACACTGAAGCTTTCTTT.

This chain joins TRBV12-3 or TRBV12-4 and TRBJ2-1, with 8 positions matching TRBD2. The length of the CDR3 is 16 residues. The V gene end was trimmed by 6 bases and the J gene end by 3 bases; junction bases not matched to a gene: 10. CDR3 sequence: CASRVSSGTSYNEQFF. In DNA form, the CDR3 reads TGTGCCAGCAGGGTATCCTCGGGGACTAGCTACAATGAGCAGTTCTTC.

Points on this clonotype: A much larger clone is a single base away; this may be a read error. The V and J genes are TRBV10-3 and TRBJ2-5; D gene unclear. TRBJ2-7 matches the DNA end more closely, so the J call is doubtful. Germline loops: CDR1 ENHRY, CDR2 SYGVKD. The CDR3 length is 11 residues. The CDR3 DNA reads TGTGCCATCAGTGGGTCCGGCGAGCAGTACTTC. Translation: CAISGSGEQYF.

This clonotype was seen more than once but under ten times. The rearrangement joins TRBV11-1 to TRBJ2-1, with D perhaps matching TRBD1 or TRBD2 (5 bases each). V lost 2 bases to trimming and J lost 2 bases, with 16 bases between them. This CDR3 is built from 17 residues. Germline CDR1 reads SGHAT; CDR2 reads FQDESV (reference sequence). DNA of the CDR3: TGTGCCAGCAGCTTATCTGGTTGGGGGATCACCTACAATGAGCAGTTCTTC. Residues: CASSLSGWGITYNEQFF. Looking up the rest from reference TRBV11-1 and TRBJ2-1 gives the full variable domain: EAEVAQSPRYKITEKSQAVAFWCDPISGHATLYWYRQILGQGPELLVQFQDESVVDDSQLPKDRFSAERLKGVDSTLKIQPAELGDSAMYLCASSLSGWGITYNEQFFGPGTRLTVL.

This chain links TRBV20-1 with TRBJ2-5; 10 nucleotides line up with TRBD1. Looked up from germline, CDR1 is DFQATT and CDR2 is SNEGSKA (reference sequence). The CDR3 has 13 amino acids. CDR3 sequence reads: CSAEGQGQETQYF. The CDR3, as DNA: TGCAGCGCCGAGGGACAGGGGCAAGAGACCCAGTACTTC.

The genes are TRBV12-3 or TRBV12-4 and TRBJ2-1; TRBD2 aligns across 12 bases. The CDR3 is 15 amino acids. V lost 3 bases and J lost 6; bases outside the gene matches: 3. The CDR3 protein is CASSFTTSGSNEQFF. The CDR3 nucleotides read TGTGCCAGCAGTTTTACGACTAGCGGGAGCAATGAGCAGTTCTTC.

This clonotype was found a few times. The CDR3 DNA reads as TGTGCCAGCAGTTTACCAACTAGCGTCCCCTCCTACGAGCAGTACTTC. Protein: CASSLPTSVPSYEQYF. The J gene is TRBJ2-7, the V gene TRBV28; 7 nucleotides line up with TRBD2. Germline V gene sequence: CDR1 MDHEN, CDR2 SYDVKM. V was pared by 2 bases and J by 0 bases, with 7 bases of the junction left unmatched. The CDR3 covers 16 residues.

This clonotype was observed a handful of times. The chain is built from TRBV6-1 and TRBJ2-3, with D uncertain. CDR1 and CDR2 from the germline V gene are MNHNS and SASEGT. The CDR3 has 14 residues. Trimming pared 7 bases from V and 1 base from J, leaving 12 bases between. The DNA for the CDR3 is TGTGCCAGCACTGAGTGGCCCGGCACAGATACGCAGTATTTT. Encoded protein: CASTEWPGTDTQYF.

V and J are TRBV5-5 and TRBJ1-4; D perhaps matches TRBD1 (5 bases). CDR3 length: 17 amino acids. Germline values: CDR1 SGHKS, CDR2 YYEKEE (reference sequence). Trimming stripped 2 bases from V and 0 bases from J, with 14 bases between. The CDR3 reads CASSFLRQSTTNEKLFF. For the CDR3, the DNA is TGTGCCAGCAGCTTCCTAAGACAGAGCACAACTAATGAAAAACTGTTTTTT.

Only a few counts were recorded for this clonotype. CDR3 DNA: TGTGCCAGCAGTTTACCCATAGTGGGGGTGGAGACCCAGTACTTC. The encoded protein is CASSLPIVGVETQYF. J is TRBJ2-5 and V is TRBV28; either TRBD1 or TRBD2 may supply D (5 bases each). Trimming pared 2 bases from V and 5 bases from J, leaving 15 bases between. The CDR3 loop spans 15 amino acids. Germline V gene lookup returns CDR1 MDHEN and CDR2 SYDVKM.

In its sample, this clonotype was seen a few times. The gene calls are TRBV10-3 and TRBJ2-1, with 7 positions matching TRBD2. The ends lost 4 bases at V and 14 bases at J; junction bases unmatched: 17. The germline CDR1 and CDR2 sequences are ENHRY and SYGVKD. This CDR3 contains 15 residues. CDR3 amino acids: CAISVGLPLRGTEFF. The CDR3 coding sequence is TGTGCCATCAGTGTGGGACTCCCGTTGCGGGGGACGGAGTTCTTC.

The chain employs TRBV7-2 and TRBJ1-2; D is unclear. The V end was cut by 1 base, the J end by 8 bases, with 11 bases between. The CDR3 runs 13 residues. CDR1 is SGHTA, CDR2 FQGNSA, per germline. The DNA for the CDR3 is TGTGCCAGCAGCTTAGACGGGTCTCGGGGCTACACCTTC. Its translation is CASSLDGSRGYTF. The full variable domain, rest sourced from reference TRBV7-2 and TRBJ1-2, is GAGVSQSPSNKVTEKGKDVELRCDPISGHTALYWYRQSLGQGLEFLIYFQGNSAPDKSGLPSDRFSAERTGGSVSTLTIQRTQQEDSAVYLCASSLDGSRGYTFGSGTRLTVV.

This clonotype was picked up a small number of times. V is TRBV7-2 and J is TRBJ1-5; D gene uncertain. CDR1 is SGHTA, CDR2 FQGNSA, per germline. The CDR3 consists of 13 residues. V was shortened by 4 bases and J by 4 bases, with 8 bases between the two germline ends. The CDR3 here is CASSSHWNQPQHF. CDR3 DNA sequence: TGTGCCAGCAGCTCCCACTGGAATCAGCCCCAGCATTTT. Complete variable domain (other parts from reference TRBV7-2 and TRBJ1-5): GAGVSQSPSNKVTEKGKDVELRCDPISGHTALYWYRQSLGQGLEFLIYFQGNSAPDKSGLPSDRFSAERTGGSVSTLTIQRTQQEDSAVYLCASSSHWNQPQHFGDGTRLSIL.

The V call is TRBV20-1, the J call TRBJ2-5, with 9 bases that match TRBD1. The V and J ends lost 4 bases and 4 bases, in that order; junction bases with no gene match: 7. The V gene's germline CDR1 is DFQATT and CDR2 SNEGSKA (reference sequence). The CDR3 runs 14 residues. The CDR3 sequence is CSATPGQGPETQYF. CDR3 sequence (DNA): TGCAGTGCTACCCCGGGACAGGGCCCAGAGACCCAGTACTTC.

This chain joins TRBV5-4 and TRBJ2-3; D is perhaps TRBD1 (6 bases). Trimming stripped 4 bases from V and 1 base from J, with 22 bases between. Germline CDR1 SGHNT, CDR2 YYREEE (reference sequence). The CDR3 is 18 residues long. This CDR3 is CASSPQGPQPFGTDTQYF. As DNA, the CDR3 is TGTGCCAGCAGCCCTCAGGGGCCGCAGCCTTTTGGCACAGATACGCAGTATTTT. The full variable domain, its missing parts supplied by reference TRBV5-4 and TRBJ2-3, is ETGVTQSPTHLIKTRGQQVTLRCSSQSGHNTVSWYQQALGQGPQFIFQYYREEENGRGNFPPRFSGLQFPNYSSELNVNALELDDSALYLCASSPQGPQPFGTDTQYFGPGTRLTVL.

In its sample, this clonotype was seen a few times. The genes are TRBV11-2 and TRBJ2-3; weak D call: TRBD2 (5 bases). The CDR3 sequence is 14 residues long. V was cut by 6 bases and J by 4 bases, with 14 bases left in between. Germline CDR1 and CDR2: SGHAT and FQNNGV. CDR3 protein: CASSRASGADTQYF. For the CDR3, the DNA is TGTGCCAGCAGTAGGGCGTCCGGGGCAGATACGCAGTATTTT.

In this sample, this clonotype turned up many times. This chain connects TRBV20-1 to TRBJ2-7; 7 bases are a match to TRBD1. CDR3 length: 15 residues. V was clipped by 5 bases and J by 7 bases; unmatched bases: 17. The germline gives CDR1 DFQATT, CDR2 SNEGSKA (reference sequence). DNA of the CDR3: TGCAGTGCTCAGAGGGGTAGGGACAGAGGTCGGGAGCAGTACTTC. It translates to CSAQRGRDRGREQYF.

V and J are TRBV20-1 and TRBJ1-1; TRBD1 agrees at 8 bases. V shed 5 bases, J shed 1 base, and the junction held 3 bases outside the gene matches. This CDR3 is built from 13 residues. The germline CDR1 and CDR2 sequences are DFQATT and SNEGSKA (reference sequence). The CDR3 spells CSAETGGNTEAFF. CDR3 sequence (DNA): TGCAGTGCTGAAACAGGGGGGAACACTGAAGCTTTCTTT.